The 31 T cell receptor beta chains given below trace back to one sample, sequenced in a study of shared clonotypes between healthy human individuals. Generated by immunoSEQ multiplex PCR, the TCRdb table keeps only in-frame clones and is missing some. The sample comprises approximately 640,000 clones, approximately 75% of which are singletons, and around 2% rests with the top ten. Specimen: memory CD4+ T cells sorted from blood. Documented subset: CD45RA-negative fraction. The receptors shown here come from a woman aged 25 to 39 in good health.

The rearrangement links TRBV25-1 to TRBJ1-1, with 7 positions matching TRBD1. V lost 4 bases and J lost 3; bases outside the gene matches: 11. This CDR3 region has 16 residues. From germline, CDR1 is MGHDK and CDR2 SYGVNS. CDR3 sequence (DNA): TGTGCCAGCAGTGGAGAAAACAGGGGAGCGTACACTGAAGCTTTCTTT. Its translation is CASSGENRGAYTEAFF.

This rearrangement joins TRBV9 to TRBJ2-6, with 9 bases that match TRBD2. CDR3 length equals 18 residues. From germline, CDR1 is SGDLS and CDR2 YYNGEE. V lost 4 bases to trimming and J lost 0 bases; unmatched junction nucleotides: 8. CDR3 DNA sequence: TGTGCCAGCAGCTCCCAGCGAGCGGGAGGCTCTGGGGCCAACGTCCTGACTTTC. Encoded protein: CASSSQRAGGSGANVLTF.

This clone was seen a few times. The V gene is TRBV29-1, the J gene TRBJ1-1; no clear D gene. V was trimmed by 1 base and J by 4 bases, leaving 7 bases between them. Germline values: CDR1 SQVTM, CDR2 ANQGSEA. This CDR3 is 12 amino acids long. For the CDR3, the DNA is TGCAGCGTTGAAGGGGGAGGCACTGAAGCTTTCTTT. Translating gives CSVEGGGTEAFF. Drawing the rest from reference TRBV29-1 and TRBJ1-1, the complete variable domain is SAVISQKPSRDICQRGTSLTIQCQVDSQVTMMFWYRQQPGQSLTLIATANQGSEATYESGFVIDKFPISRPNLTFSTLTVSNMSPEDSSIYLCSVEGGGTEAFFGQGTRLTVV.

This clone was counted a few times. The chain joins TRBV15 to TRBJ1-3; 7 nucleotides agree with TRBD1. There are 17 residues in the CDR3. Losses at the gene ends were 2 bases for V and 0 bases for J; bases not matched to a gene: 7. CDR1 is LNHNV and CDR2 is YYDKDF in the germline V gene (reference sequence). This chain's CDR3 is CATSRQEGQSSGNTIYF. The CDR3 bases are TGTGCCACCAGCAGACAAGAGGGACAGAGCTCTGGAAACACCATATATTTT.

The rearrangement joins TRBV30 to TRBJ2-7; tentative D call: TRBD2 (6 bases). The V gene's germline CDR1 is GTSNPN and CDR2 SVGIG (reference sequence). Between the trimmed V and J ends, which lost 1 base and 7 bases, there was a span of 14 bases. The CDR3 runs to 13 residues. CDR3 nucleotide sequence: TGTGCCTGGAGTGGACGACTAGGGCGGGAGCAGTACTTC. Translating it yields CAWSGRLGREQYF.

CDR3 region: CSVASGRAAIHYEQYF. In DNA, the CDR3 is TGCAGCGTGGCTAGCGGGAGGGCCGCTATTCATTACGAGCAGTACTTC. V usage is TRBV29-1 and J usage is TRBJ2-7; 12 bases match TRBD2. CDR1 and CDR2 from the germline V gene are SQVTM and ANQGSEA. The V and J ends lost 6 bases and 4 bases, in that order; junction bases with no gene match: 13. The CDR3 length is 16 residues.

This clone was counted once. The chain employs TRBV10-3 and TRBJ2-1, with TRBD2 identical over 9 bases. V was clipped by 11 bases and J by 0 bases; unmatched bases: 14. In germline, CDR1 is ENHRY, CDR2 SYGVKD. The CDR3 is 17 residues long. This CDR3 is CASRREAGGSSYNEQFF. Written as DNA, the CDR3 is TGTGCCTCCCGCAGGGAAGCGGGAGGAAGCTCCTACAATGAGCAGTTCTTC.

This clone was picked up a small number of times. The same CDR3 is also encoded by other DNA sequences in this sample. V gene TRBV5-1 combines with J gene TRBJ1-2; D unclear. From germline, CDR1 is SGHRS and CDR2 YFSETQ. V lost 0 bases and J lost 3, with 6 bases in between. The CDR3 is 13 amino acids. CDR3 residues: CASSLDGDYGYTF. CDR3 nucleotide sequence: TGCGCCAGCAGCTTGGACGGAGACTATGGCTACACCTTC.

This clone appeared once. The chain has TRBV27 and TRBJ2-2; D unclear. V lost 11 bases, J lost 5 bases, and 3 bases lay in between. The CDR3 consists of 9 residues. In germline, CDR1 is MNHEY, CDR2 SMNVEV (reference sequence). Here the CDR3 DNA reads TGTGCCTTAACCGGGGAGCTGTTTTTT. As protein: CALTGELFF.

The gene calls are TRBV7-8 and TRBJ1-3, with TRBD1 identical over 10 bases. After removal of 0 bases from V and 0 bases from J, the junction contained 11 bases not matched to a gene. Per the germline V gene, CDR1 is SGHVS and CDR2 is FQNEAQ. This CDR3 region has 20 residues. In DNA, the CDR3 is TGTGCCAGCAGCTTAGCGCTTGTGGGACAGGGGAAAAGCTCTGGAAACACCATATATTTT. Translation: CASSLALVGQGKSSGNTIYF.

In regard to this clone: This sample also contains other DNA sequences that code for the same CDR3. The V call is TRBV18, the J call TRBJ2-7, with D maybe TRBD2 (6 bases). Trimming took 6 bases from V and 4 from J, leaving 19 bases between them. Germline loops: CDR1 KGHSH, CDR2 LQKENI. The CDR3 covers 15 residues. CDR3 in amino acids: CASSPNRDSLYEQYF. CDR3 coding DNA: TGTGCCAGCTCTCCGAACCGGGACTCTTTATACGAGCAGTACTTC.

The rearrangement uses TRBV7-2 and TRBJ2-5; 7 nucleotides line up with TRBD1. This CDR3 region has 14 residues. The ends lost 4 bases at V and 5 bases at J; junction bases unmatched: 7. Germline CDR1 is SGHTA and CDR2 is FQGNSA. CDR3 sequence (DNA): TGTGCCAGCAGCTCCGACAGGGTAATTGAGACCCAGTACTTC. Amino acids: CASSSDRVIETQYF.

The chain carries TRBV5-1 and TRBJ1-4; no reliable D call. Germline V gene sequence: CDR1 SGHRS, CDR2 YFSETQ. The CDR3 sequence is 17 residues long. V dropped 2 bases and J dropped 5 bases, with 19 bases sitting between them. The CDR3: CASSFLTNSDGNEKLFF. In nucleotides, the CDR3 is TGCGCCAGCAGCTTCCTTACTAACAGCGATGGGAATGAAAAACTGTTTTTT. The whole variable domain, remainder taken from reference TRBV5-1 and TRBJ1-4, is KAGVTQTPRYLIKTRGQQVTLSCSPISGHRSVSWYQQTPGQGLQFLFEYFSETQRNKGNFPGRFSGRQFSNSRSEMNVSTLELGDSALYLCASSFLTNSDGNEKLFFGSGTQLSVL.

There are many counts of this clone. The chain recombines TRBV18 with TRBJ2-7; 7 bases agree with TRBD2. The V segment lost 5 bases and the J segment 4 bases; nucleotides outside the gene matches: 8. This CDR3 has 14 amino acids. Looked up from germline, CDR1 is KGHSH and CDR2 is LQKENI. For the CDR3, the DNA is TGTGCCAGCTCAACCGGGACTAAAGGGTACGAGCAGTACTTC. The encoded protein is CASSTGTKGYEQYF.

DNA of the CDR3: TGTGCCAGCAGCCACCCGGCGGGGTCTGGAAACACCATATATTTT. Translated, it gives CASSHPAGSGNTIYF. The chain has TRBV5-8 and TRBJ1-3; D not resolved. This CDR3 region has 15 residues. The ends were cut back, 4 bases at V and 1 base at J, with 12 bases in the middle. Germline V gene lookup returns CDR1 SGHTS and CDR2 YDEGEE.

This rearrangement joins TRBV5-4 to TRBJ2-1; 7 nucleotides align to TRBD1. The trim removed 0 bases at V and 6 bases at J, leaving 0 bases unmatched. The CDR3 length is 13 residues. Germline CDR1 and CDR2: SGHNT and YYREEE (reference sequence). CDR3 residues: CASSLAGGNEQFF. The CDR3 DNA sequence: TGTGCCAGCAGCTTGGCAGGGGGCAATGAGCAGTTCTTC.

This chain uses TRBV27 with TRBJ1-4, with a weak D call TRBD1 (5 bases). The germline V gene encodes CDR1 MNHEY and CDR2 SMNVEV (reference sequence). The V end was cut by 5 bases, the J end by 4 bases, with 11 bases between. The CDR3 consists of 14 residues. CDR3 loop: CASSPTGHNEKLFF. The CDR3 region has the DNA TGTGCCAGCAGTCCCACAGGCCATAATGAAAAACTGTTTTTT.

V gene TRBV10-3 combines with J gene TRBJ2-1; the match to TRBD2 covers 9 bases. Germline V CDR1 and CDR2: ENHRY, SYGVKD. V trimming: 5 bases; J trimming: 0 bases; junction bases outside the gene matches: 5. This CDR3 has 16 residues. The CDR3 DNA reads as TGTGCCATCAGTTCTAATAGCGGGAGCTCCTACAATGAGCAGTTCTTC. This encodes CAISSNSGSSYNEQFF.

V gene TRBV28 combines with J gene TRBJ1-5; D gene unclear. The V end was cut by 7 bases, the J end by 2 bases, with 12 bases between. This CDR3 contains 14 residues. Per the germline V gene, CDR1 is MDHEN and CDR2 is SYDVKM. CDR3 in amino acids: CASTFGSGNQPQHF. CDR3 sequence (DNA): TGTGCCAGCACTTTTGGGAGCGGCAATCAGCCCCAGCATTTT.

This rearrangement joins TRBV18 to TRBJ2-5, with 12 bases identical to TRBD2. The CDR3 spans 17 residues. Germline V gene lookup returns CDR1 KGHSH and CDR2 LQKENI. V shed 1 base and J 11 bases; nucleotides not matched to a gene: 14. This chain's CDR3 is CASSPRARTSGIGEQYF. CDR3 sequence (DNA): TGTGCCAGCTCACCACGAGCCCGGACTAGCGGGATAGGGGAGCAGTACTTC.

The CDR3, as DNA: TGTGCCAGCAGGGGGGGCTCTAACTATGGCTACACCTTC. It yields the protein CASRGGSNYGYTF. This chain connects TRBV27 to TRBJ1-2, with a weak D call TRBD1 (6 bases). Trimming left V 6 bases short and J 0 bases short, with 8 bases between. Germline CDR1 MNHEY, CDR2 SMNVEV (reference sequence). This CDR3 comprises 13 residues.

The chain links TRBV4-1 to TRBJ2-7, with TRBD2 identical over 9 bases. Germline V CDR1 and CDR2: MGHRA, YSYEKL. Unmatched junction bases numbered 12, after V lost 1 base and J lost 2 bases. The CDR3 runs to 18 residues. CDR3 in amino acids: CASSQALLRTSETYEQYF. For the CDR3, the DNA is TGCGCCAGCAGCCAAGCTCTCCTTAGGACTAGCGAAACCTACGAGCAGTACTTC.

This rearrangement joins TRBV28 to TRBJ2-1, with 7 bases matching TRBD2. The V gene end was trimmed by 9 bases and the J gene end by 6 bases; junction bases not matched to a gene: 5. The CDR3 consists of 12 residues. Germline-derived CDR1 and CDR2 are MDHEN and SYDVKM. The CDR3 DNA reads as TGTGCCAGTAGCGGGCCTGTCAATGAGCAGTTCTTC. It yields the protein CASSGPVNEQFF.

The chain uses TRBV7-6 and TRBJ2-3, with TRBD2 matching over 9 bases. The CDR3 contains 15 residues. The ends lost 4 bases at V and 6 bases at J; junction bases unmatched: 8. CDR1 and CDR2 from the germline V gene are SGHVS and FNYEAQ. This CDR3 is CASSYGSGSGDTQYF. CDR3 DNA: TGTGCCAGCAGCTACGGTAGCGGGAGTGGGGATACGCAGTATTTT.

The chain carries TRBV28 and TRBJ2-2, with TRBD1 identical over 12 bases. Germline V gene lookup returns CDR1 MDHEN and CDR2 SYDVKM. The CDR3 loop spans 16 amino acids. J lost 5 bases, V lost 4 bases, and 5 bases had no gene match. The CDR3 region has the DNA TGTGCCAGCAGTTCGGGACAGGGGGCAGGGACCGGGGAGCTGTTTTTT. Amino acid sequence: CASSSGQGAGTGELFF.

The CDR3 here is CASSYQTSGLTGELFF. The CDR3 DNA reads as TGTGCCAGCAGTTACCAGACTAGCGGACTCACCGGGGAGCTGTTTTTT. The chain combines TRBV6-5 with TRBJ2-2, with TRBD2 identical over 9 bases. CDR3 length: 16 amino acids. J was trimmed by 4 bases and V by 2 bases; bases with no gene match: 5. From germline, CDR1 is MNHEY and CDR2 SVGAGI.

The chain uses TRBV4-1 and TRBJ1-1; 8 bases agree with TRBD1. The CDR3 sequence is 14 residues long. V shed 3 bases and J 5 bases; nucleotides not matched to a gene: 5. CDR1 is MGHRA and CDR2 is YSYEKL in the germline V gene. The chain's CDR3 is CASSQFDRGTEAFF. As DNA, the CDR3 is TGCGCCAGCAGCCAGTTCGACAGGGGAACTGAAGCTTTCTTT.

The DNA of the CDR3 is TGCGCCAGCAGTGGTTTTTCCTACGAGCAGTACTTC. Amino acids: CASSGFSYEQYF. V is TRBV10-2 and J is TRBJ2-7; D call uncertain. This CDR3 region has 12 residues. The V and J ends lost 4 bases and 1 base respectively, with 5 bases between them. Germline-derived CDR1 and CDR2 are WSHSY and SAAADI.

The rearrangement links TRBV18 to TRBJ1-2; D call uncertain. Germline CDR1 reads KGHSH; CDR2 reads LQKENI. With 3 bases removed from V and 6 bases from J, the gap between germline ends came to 20 bases. The CDR3 extends over 16 amino acids. CDR3 protein: CASSPANWAGEDGYTF. CDR3 bases: TGTGCCAGCTCACCTGCGAACTGGGCCGGGGAGGATGGCTACACCTTC. The full variable domain, in which reference TRBV18 and TRBJ1-2 provide the parts outside the CDR3, is NAGVMQNPRHLVRRRGQEARLRCSPMKGHSHVYWYRQLPEEGLKFMVYLQKENIIDESGMPKERFSAEFPKEGPSILRIQQVVRGDSAAYFCASSPANWAGEDGYTFGSGTRLTVV.

The genes are TRBV7-2 and TRBJ2-7; D possibly corresponds to TRBD1 (7 bases). Germline CDR1 reads SGHTA; CDR2 reads FQGNSA. V lost 4 bases, J lost 4 bases, and 17 bases lay in between. The CDR3 has 15 residues. The CDR3 nucleotides read TGTGCCAGCAGCTCCCAGGGGGGAATCGGGTACGAGCAGTACTTC. Protein sequence: CASSSQGGIGYEQYF.

This clone was counted at least ten times. The CDR3, as DNA: TGTGCCAGCAAGAGAGGAGCGGGCCCACCCGGGGAGCTGTTTTTT. It is translated as CASKRGAGPPGELFF. V and J are TRBV6-5 and TRBJ2-2; D may be TRBD2 (6 bases). Germline loops: CDR1 MNHEY, CDR2 SVGAGI. With 7 bases removed from V and 6 bases from J, the gap between germline ends came to 18 bases. CDR3 length: 15 amino acids.